These T cell receptor beta chains were read from a single sample in a study of blood T cell repertoires in COVID-19. Sequenced by immunoSEQ multiplex PCR; TCRdb stores in-frame clones only, minus some. The sample contains 150,000 to 200,000 clones, more than 85% of which appear only once. The sample was peripheral blood. The source is a woman of 80 years or more in a cohort sampled during active or convalescent COVID-19. Both conserved end residues are trimmed from each CDR3.

V: TRBV28
length: 13
CDR3: ASSPRIRGRAEAF

V: TRBV11-3
length: 13
CDR3: ASSSWTGTGNTIY

V: TRBV14
length: 12
CDR3: ASSQDLRQETQY

V: TRBV5-1
length: 14
CDR3: ASSHIPDRDGNTIY

V: TRBV4-1
length: 13
CDR3: ASSQLARFGTEAF

V: TRBV29-1
length: 14
CDR3: SVELRGGHSGNTIY

V: TRBV7-9
length: 14
CDR3: ASSVGTVFSGNTIY

V: TRBV5-8
length: 10
CDR3: ARRTFFDEQY

V: TRBV6-2/TRBV6-3
length: 16
CDR3: ASSYPLLLAGGYNEQF

V: TRBV5-4
length: 15
CDR3: ASSQRLAGISTDTQY

V: TRBV9
length: 13
CDR3: ASSSRGAGNEKLF

V: TRBV3-1/TRBV3-2
length: 15
CDR3: ASSSASLAGASDTQY

V: TRBV29-1
length: 9
CDR3: SVDPGDEQY

V: TRBV7-9
length: 12
CDR3: ASSSGAWDQPQH

V: TRBV5-4
length: 12
CDR3: ASSLGGGYGEQY

V: TRBV14
length: 9
CDR3: ASSLFYEQY

V: TRBV19
length: 13
CDR3: ASSIVAIEGYGYT

V: TRBV30
length: 12
CDR3: AWRGDRYQETQY

V: TRBV5-1
length: 13
CDR3: ASSGTASAKNIQY

V: TRBV5-1
length: 14
CDR3: ASSLMDTSSYNEQF

V: TRBV7-2
length: 11
CDR3: ASSMTGPGELF

V: TRBV12-3/TRBV12-4
length: 11
CDR3: ASSLQGYEKLF

V: TRBV9
length: 12
CDR3: ASSVDQGVDTQY

V: TRBV18
length: 14
CDR3: ASSPSTMNSNQPQH

V: TRBV5-1
length: 13
CDR3: ASSLGSATNEKLF

V: TRBV5-5
length: 12
CDR3: ASSWDRGIGEAF

V: TRBV30
length: 12
CDR3: AWSPRDSYYGYT

V: TRBV7-8
length: 14
CDR3: ASSSTGQSYGYGYT

V: TRBV20-1
length: 10
CDR3: SASKSSYEQY

V: TRBV14
length: 15
CDR3: ASSHASGSSYNSPLH

V: TRBV24-1
length: 13
CDR3: ATSDPRTGNEKLF

V: TRBV4-1
length: 11
CDR3: ASSQAGLGEQY

V: TRBV29-1
length: 11
CDR3: SVITGTTYGYT

V: TRBV18
length: 16
CDR3: ASSPTGRGNLINSPLH

V: TRBV11-2
length: 11
CDR3: ASSADGEPEAF

V: TRBV5-4
length: 14
CDR3: ASSLGAGGSGNTIY

V: TRBV19
length: 13
CDR3: ASSIEGQRYQPQH

V: TRBV12-3/TRBV12-4
length: 10
CDR3: ASSFAYTEAF

V: TRBV2
length: 12
CDR3: ASSPGQGYSPLH

V: TRBV30
length: 10
CDR3: ASRVNSYEQY

V: TRBV7-5
length: 12
CDR3: ARSGPESTGEQY

V: TRBV25-1
length: 13
CDR3: ASSGPGQGHSPLH

V: TRBV7-2
length: 13
CDR3: ASSSRTGLATEAF

V: TRBV6-4
length: 13
CDR3: ASSDSSRANEKLF

V: TRBV2
length: 13
CDR3: ASSGSGGAVDTQY

V: TRBV7-2
length: 13
CDR3: ASSPDRVFSTEAF

V: TRBV4-1
length: 14
CDR3: ASSQGEGSTYNEQF